This T cell receptor (beta chain) emerged from a study of blood T cells in healthy people across ages. Study results and caveats: In long-lived donors, naive CD4+ cell counts and diversity exceeded those of aged donors.

This clonotype occurred a few times. Antigen: not known. One junction end does not reproduce the germline sequence, and a read error may be involved. Sample-barcoded 5' priming and a J-beta primer mix drove a second PCR of about 7 to 12 cycles. TCRdb itself ran the 5' RACE reads through MiXCR, one entry per CDR3 protein. The sample lists some 930,000 distinct CDR3 sequences, almost 30% seen once, with 10% to 13% in the top ten. The CDR3 has 12 residues. CDR1 SGHTA and CDR2 FQGNSA come from the germline V gene. This sample also appeared in a second study, on T cells of mothers and their children. That paper notes: Researchers found no T cell clones that were persistent and microchimeric.

The specimen was blood. This sequence was found in a woman aged 35 to 49 in good health. The rearrangement joins TRBV7-2 to TRBJ2-5; D gene uncertain. CDR3 in amino acids: CAGSLWGETQYF. The CDR3 coding sequence is TGTGCCGGCAGCCTGTGGGGAGAGACCCAGTACTTC.